The 18 T cell receptor beta chains in this list originate from one sample, sequenced in a study of T cell changes during pregnancy in multiple sclerosis. Profiled with immunoSEQ multiplex PCR; TCRdb holds only in-frame clones, not every one. The sample has tens of thousands of clones; roughly nine tenths are singletons. This specimen was CD4+ T cells from peripheral blood mononuclear cells, taken in the first trimester of pregnancy. These receptor sequences come from a female donor with multiple sclerosis, enrolled in a pregnancy study.

The chain couples TRBV10-3 to TRBJ2-1, with 13 bases lining up with TRBD2. This CDR3 spans 15 amino acids. Trimming at V came to 6 bases and at J to 7 bases, leaving 6 bases not matched to a gene. CDR1 ENHRY and CDR2 SYGVKD come from the germline V gene. CDR3 coding DNA: TGTGCCATCAGCGGACTAGCGGGGGATGGGAATGAGCAGTTCTTC. Residues: CAISGLAGDGNEQFF.

A single count supports this clone. This chain uses TRBV29-1 with TRBJ1-1, with 9 nucleotides matching TRBD1. With 4 bases clipped from V and 3 bases from J, the junction kept 3 bases outside the gene matches. The CDR3 spans 13 residues. Germline V CDR1 and CDR2: SQVTM, ANQGSEA. The CDR3 protein is CSVADRGYTEAFF. The CDR3 bases are TGCAGCGTTGCTGACAGGGGGTACACTGAAGCTTTCTTT.

This clone has just one count. This chain connects TRBV6-6 to TRBJ2-1, with TRBD2 as a possible D gene (7 bases). This CDR3 contains 14 residues. Trimming removed 5 bases from V and 9 bases from J, with 17 bases in between. Germline V lookup: CDR1 MNHNY, CDR2 SVGAGI (reference sequence). The CDR3: CASSTSGGAGEQFF. Written as DNA, the CDR3 is TGTGCCAGCAGTACGAGTGGGGGGGCGGGTGAGCAGTTCTTC.

The chain combines TRBV4-2 with TRBJ2-1, with D possibly TRBD2 on 5 matching bases. V was trimmed by 4 bases and J by 0 bases, leaving 13 bases between them. The CDR3 contains 16 residues. Germline V lookup: CDR1 LGHNA, CDR2 YNFKEQ. The CDR3 is CASSPDEGSSYNEQFF. CDR3 coding DNA: TGTGCCAGCAGCCCCGACGAGGGAAGCTCCTACAATGAGCAGTTCTTC.

By sample fraction, this clone is medium-sized (0.01 to 0.1%). The chain uses TRBV7-6 and TRBJ2-3; TRBD2 might be the D (6 bases). Trimming left V 2 bases short and J 1 base short, with 13 bases between. The V gene's germline CDR1 is SGHVS and CDR2 FNYEAQ. This CDR3 has 16 residues. The CDR3: CASSLRVGTGTDTQYF. The CDR3, as DNA: TGTGCCAGCAGCTTACGGGTTGGGACTGGCACAGATACGCAGTATTTT.

This chain links TRBV7-3 with TRBJ2-3, with D perhaps TRBD2 (6 bases). This CDR3 is built from 15 residues. V lost 5 bases, J lost 5 bases, and 17 bases lay in between. CDR1 SGHTA and CDR2 FQGTGA come from the germline V gene. The CDR3 spells CASSPERGSIDTQYF. The DNA for the CDR3 is TGTGCCAGCAGCCCGGAACGGGGGTCCATAGATACGCAGTATTTT.

This chain connects TRBV9 to TRBJ2-5; 9 bases match TRBD1. The CDR3 totals 18 residues. V lost 0 bases and J lost 4; bases outside the gene matches: 13. CDR1 and CDR2 from the germline V gene are SGDLS and YYNGEE. CDR3 protein: CASSVAPTGGLGRETQYF. Here the CDR3 DNA reads TGTGCCAGCAGCGTAGCCCCTACAGGGGGCCTCGGGCGAGAGACCCAGTACTTC.

V gene TRBV29-1 combines with J gene TRBJ2-2, with TRBD1 matching 11 bases. The CDR3 contains 15 residues. Germline V CDR1 and CDR2: SQVTM, ANQGSEA. Losses at the gene ends were 6 bases for V and 5 bases for J; bases not matched to a gene: 8. This CDR3 is CSVGIGTGGTGELFF. CDR3 nucleotides: TGCAGCGTGGGTATTGGGACAGGGGGGACCGGGGAGCTGTTTTTT.

This chain joins TRBV7-3 and TRBJ2-5; D possibly corresponds to TRBD1 (6 bases). Trimming took off 3 bases at V and 5 bases at J, with 13 bases between the two ends. The germline V gene encodes CDR1 SGHTA and CDR2 FQGTGA. The CDR3 totals 14 residues. DNA of the CDR3: TGTGCCAGCAGCTTTTTTGGGGGCCAGGAGACCCAGTACTTC. Its translation: CASSFFGGQETQYF.

This clone has a single count. The V gene is TRBV5-6, the J gene TRBJ1-6; no definite D call. Germline V gives CDR1 SGHDT, CDR2 YYEEEE. Trimming left V 2 bases short and J 8 bases short, with 8 bases between. The length of the CDR3 is 13 residues. The CDR3 DNA reads TGTGCCAGCAGCTTTGCCGGGGATTCACCCCTCCACTTT. Its protein is CASSFAGDSPLHF.

The rearrangement links TRBV9 to TRBJ1-6, with a tentative D call TRBD1 (6 bases). This CDR3 has 15 residues. Germline loops: CDR1 SGDLS, CDR2 YYNGEE. Trimming took 0 bases from V and 8 from J, leaving 12 bases between them. The CDR3 reads CASSVGGGEDSPLHF. CDR3 in DNA: TGTGCCAGCAGCGTAGGCGGGGGCGAGGATTCACCCCTCCACTTT.

The chain carries TRBV7-2 and TRBJ1-1; no reliable D call. This CDR3 spans 13 amino acids. The germline V and J ends were trimmed by 1 base and 8 bases, with 11 bases remaining between them. The germline V gene encodes CDR1 SGHTA and CDR2 FQGNSA. CDR3 bases: TGTGCCAGCAGCTTAGTGCCACCGGTGGAAGCTTTCTTT. The encoded protein is CASSLVPPVEAFF.

The J gene is TRBJ2-1, the V gene TRBV7-6; TRBD2 agrees at 13 bases. With V trimmed by 2 bases and J by 2 bases, 3 bases remained unmatched. The length of the CDR3 is 17 residues. From germline, CDR1 is SGHVS and CDR2 FNYEAQ. CDR3 sequence: CASSLRTSGGTYNEQFF. CDR3 nucleotide sequence: TGTGCCAGCAGCTTAAGGACTAGCGGGGGTACCTACAATGAGCAGTTCTTC.

The chain couples TRBV13 to TRBJ1-1; the match to TRBD1 covers 10 bases. CDR1 PRHDT and CDR2 FYEKMQ come from the germline V gene (reference sequence). The J segment lost 6 bases and the V segment lost 2 bases, leaving 3 bases of the junction unmatched. This CDR3 spans 14 amino acids. Written as DNA, the CDR3 is TGTGCCAGCAGCTTACCGGGACAGGGGTCTGAAGCTTTCTTT. Protein sequence: CASSLPGQGSEAFF. Using reference TRBV13 and TRBJ1-1 for the parts outside the CDR3, the full variable domain is AAGVIQSPRHLIKEKRETATLKCYPIPRHDTVYWYQQGPGQDPQFLISFYEKMQSDKGSIPDRFSAQQFSDYHSELNMSSLELGDSALYFCASSLPGQGSEAFFGQGTRLTVV.

As DNA, the CDR3 is TGTGCCAGCAGTTTAAGCGTGGGACAGAATGAAAAACTGTTTTTT. Residues: CASSLSVGQNEKLFF. The rearrangement joins TRBV27 to TRBJ1-4, with 7 nucleotides matching TRBD1. Germline CDR1 reads MNHEY; CDR2 reads SMNVEV (reference sequence). CDR3 length: 15 amino acids. Germline trimming cut 2 bases from V and 5 bases from J; bases unmatched to any gene: 5.

The rearrangement links TRBV4-1 to TRBJ2-5, with TRBD2 identical over 8 bases. Germline-derived CDR1 and CDR2 are MGHRA and YSYEKL. V shed 3 bases and J 4 bases; nucleotides not matched to a gene: 16. The CDR3 totals 18 residues. CDR3 residues: CASSHRGGAGGFRETQYF. In DNA form, the CDR3 reads TGCGCCAGCAGCCATAGAGGGGGTGCGGGGGGTTTTAGAGAGACCCAGTACTTC.

The chain combines TRBV6-5 with TRBJ2-2, with 13 bases lining up with TRBD2. CDR1 MNHEY and CDR2 SVGAGI come from the germline V gene. V trimming: 5 bases; J trimming: 6 bases; junction bases outside the gene matches: 0. The CDR3 is 14 residues long. Here the CDR3 reads CASSTSGGAGELFF. In DNA form, the CDR3 reads TGTGCCAGCAGTACTAGCGGGGGGGCCGGGGAGCTGTTTTTT.

The V gene is TRBV6-4, the J gene TRBJ1-1; D is uncertain. The CDR3 sequence is 14 residues long. Germline V CDR1 and CDR2: MRHNA, SNTAGT. The ends were cut back, 6 bases at V and 3 bases at J, with 14 bases in the middle. The CDR3 here is CASRESARDTEAFF. For the CDR3, the DNA is TGTGCCAGCAGAGAGTCAGCACGGGACACTGAAGCTTTCTTT.